The rows below give T cell receptor beta chains drawn from one sample of a study of Ad26.COV2.S vaccination and SARS-CoV-2 variants. Using immunoSEQ multiplex PCR, the repertoire was profiled, and TCRdb retains in-frame clones only, with some absent. This table holds around 450,000 clones, 90% found once. The starting material was peripheral blood, obtained in a trial of Ad26.COV2.S vaccine versus placebo. These receptor sequences come from a person aged 18-60 years who received the Ad26.COV2.S COVID-19 vaccine or a placebo. The CDR3 runs from the conserved cysteine through the conserved F or W. The D gene is left open where the match is weak.

d_gene	j_gene	v_gene	CDR3aa
.	TRBJ1-1	TRBV6-5	CASSYRRQDEAFF
.	TRBJ1-2	TRBV9	CASSVGGDYGYTF
.	TRBJ2-7	TRBV12-3/TRBV12-4	CASRPTSRGEQYF
.	TRBJ2-7	TRBV29-1	CSVLLQNSYEQYF
.	TRBJ1-1	TRBV12-3/TRBV12-4	CASRFFTEAFF
TRBD2	TRBJ2-1	TRBV14	CASRTSGSKVQFF
TRBD1	TRBJ1-5	TRBV6-2/TRBV6-3	CASSNPGQSNQPQHF
.	TRBJ1-5	TRBV5-1	CASSSAPDSNQPQHF
.	TRBJ1-2	TRBV12-3/TRBV12-4	CASSLANYGYTF
.	TRBJ2-1	TRBV5-4	CASSPLEGYNEQFF
TRBD2	TRBJ2-1	TRBV7-9	CASRESGIRRDEQFF
.	TRBJ1-1	TRBV27	CASSTTANTEAFF
TRBD1	TRBJ1-1	TRBV27	CASSSPRQGATEAFF
.	TRBJ1-6	TRBV16	CASSSQGTNSPLHF
TRBD1	TRBJ2-2	TRBV5-1	CASSLLQGDGTGELFF
.	TRBJ2-7	TRBV5-1	CASSLRTGTYEQYF
.	TRBJ2-1	TRBV9	CASSPGSGESYNEQFF
.	TRBJ1-2	TRBV4-3	CASSQEPGFSYGYTF
TRBD2	TRBJ2-5	TRBV9	CASSLRLAGGGETQYF
.	TRBJ2-5	TRBV5-4	CASSLGGDWQTQYF
TRBD1	TRBJ2-7	TRBV7-2	CASSLHGTGGEQYF
.	TRBJ2-7	TRBV7-2	CASSYLRNYEQYF
.	TRBJ2-1	TRBV28	CASSLGVTEQFF
.	TRBJ2-7	TRBV27	CASSYRSSYEQYF
TRBD2	TRBJ2-5	TRBV2	CASSEGGVGETQYF
.	TRBJ2-3	TRBV5-1	CASSLEGRTSTDTQYF
TRBD1	TRBJ1-1	TRBV5-1	CASSLGTGENTEAFF
TRBD2	TRBJ2-1	TRBV6-2/TRBV6-3	CASSPLAGGFEQFF
TRBD1	TRBJ2-1	TRBV25-1	CASSELGDRGGNEQFF
.	TRBJ1-2	TRBV4-3	CASSTGQTNYGYTF
.	TRBJ2-1	TRBV29-1	CSVGRRREQFF
.	TRBJ1-6	TRBV27	CASSLWQSGPNSPLHF
.	TRBJ2-7	TRBV15	CATSRDQGDSAVGGRYEQYF
TRBD2	TRBJ2-7	TRBV11-3	CASSLASGSSYEQYF
.	TRBJ2-4	TRBV5-1	CASSTKPRDIQYF
.	TRBJ1-1	TRBV7-9	CASSPRDTSFGTEAFF
.	TRBJ1-1	TRBV27	CASSLSGQGLQANTEAFF
TRBD1	TRBJ2-3	TRBV11-3	CASSKRQGTGADTQYF
.	TRBJ2-1	TRBV5-1	CASSLAPATSEQFF
.	TRBJ1-4	TRBV2	CASSERRGELFF
TRBD1	TRBJ2-7	TRBV6-2/TRBV6-3	CASSRIPLRDRVTNEQYF
.	TRBJ2-2	TRBV3-1/TRBV3-2	CASTLETGELFF
TRBD2	TRBJ2-3	TRBV11-2	CASSPGTSEKDTQYF
.	TRBJ1-2	TRBV24-1	CATSDPGQLYGYTF
.	TRBJ2-5	TRBV18	CASSPNFQETQYF
.	TRBJ1-2	TRBV3-1/TRBV3-2	CASSQGGNGYTF
.	TRBJ1-2	TRBV19	CASSTGYGYTF
.	TRBJ2-1	TRBV11-3	CASSGASRGEQFF
TRBD2	TRBJ2-1	TRBV9	CASSVEGTSLGEQFF
.	TRBJ1-1	TRBV2	CASSDETTEAFF